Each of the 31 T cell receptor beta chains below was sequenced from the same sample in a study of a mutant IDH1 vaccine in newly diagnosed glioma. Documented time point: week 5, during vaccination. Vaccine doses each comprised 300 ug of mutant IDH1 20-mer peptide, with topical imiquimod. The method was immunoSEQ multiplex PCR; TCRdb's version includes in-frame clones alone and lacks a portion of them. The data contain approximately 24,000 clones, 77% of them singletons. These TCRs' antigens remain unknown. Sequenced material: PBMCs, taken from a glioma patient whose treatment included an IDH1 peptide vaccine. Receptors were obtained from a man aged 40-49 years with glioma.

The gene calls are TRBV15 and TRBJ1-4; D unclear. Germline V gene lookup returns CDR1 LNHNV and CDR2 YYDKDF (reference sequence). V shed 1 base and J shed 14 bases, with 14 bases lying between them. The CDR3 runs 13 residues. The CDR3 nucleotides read TGTGCCACCAGCAGAGTTCCCAGTATGGCGCTGTTTTTT. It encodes CATSRVPSMALFF. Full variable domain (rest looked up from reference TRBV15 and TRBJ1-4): DAMVIQNPRYQVTQFGKPVTLSCSQTLNHNVMYWYQQKSSQAPKLLFHYYDKDFNNEADTPDNFQSRRPNTSFCFLDIRSPGLGDTAMYLCATSRVPSMALFFGSGTQLSVL.

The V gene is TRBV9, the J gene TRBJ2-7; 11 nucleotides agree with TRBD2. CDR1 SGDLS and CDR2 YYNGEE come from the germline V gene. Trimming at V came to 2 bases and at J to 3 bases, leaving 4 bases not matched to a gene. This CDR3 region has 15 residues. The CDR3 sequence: CASSVELAGVYEQYF. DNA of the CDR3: TGTGCCAGCAGCGTTGAACTAGCGGGAGTCTACGAGCAGTACTTC. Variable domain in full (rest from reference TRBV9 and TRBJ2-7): DSGVTQTPKHLITATGQRVTLRCSPRSGDLSVYWYQQSLDQGLQFLIQYYNGEERAKGNILERFSAQQFPDLHSELNLSSLELGDSALYFCASSVELAGVYEQYFGPGTRLTVT.

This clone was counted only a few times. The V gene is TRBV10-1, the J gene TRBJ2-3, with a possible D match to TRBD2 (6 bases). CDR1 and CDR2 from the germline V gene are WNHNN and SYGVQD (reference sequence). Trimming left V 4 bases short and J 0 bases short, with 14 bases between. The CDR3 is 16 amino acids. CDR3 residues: CASSAVGTHSTDTQYF. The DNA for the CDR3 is TGCGCCAGCAGTGCCGTCGGGACTCACAGCACAGATACGCAGTATTTT.

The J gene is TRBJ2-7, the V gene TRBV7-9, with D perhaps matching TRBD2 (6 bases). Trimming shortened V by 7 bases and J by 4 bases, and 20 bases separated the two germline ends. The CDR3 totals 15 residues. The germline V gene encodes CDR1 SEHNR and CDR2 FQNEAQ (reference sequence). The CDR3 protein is CASTLQMTGAYEQYF. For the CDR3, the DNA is TGTGCCAGCACTCTCCAAATGACGGGAGCGTACGAGCAGTACTTC.

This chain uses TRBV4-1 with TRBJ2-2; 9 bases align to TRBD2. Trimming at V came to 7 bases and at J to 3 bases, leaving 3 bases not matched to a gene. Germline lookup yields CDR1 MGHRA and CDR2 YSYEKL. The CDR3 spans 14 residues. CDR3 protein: CASKLAGHTGELFF. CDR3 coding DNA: TGCGCCAGCAAGCTAGCGGGACACACCGGGGAGCTGTTTTTT.

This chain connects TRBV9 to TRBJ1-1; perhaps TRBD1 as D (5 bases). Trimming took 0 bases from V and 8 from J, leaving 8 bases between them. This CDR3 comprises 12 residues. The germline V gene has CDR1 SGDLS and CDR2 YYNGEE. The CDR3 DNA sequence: TGTGCCAGCAGCGTAGACGAGGGGGAAGCTTTCTTT. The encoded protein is CASSVDEGEAFF.

In nucleotides, the CDR3 is TGTGCCAGCAGTGATCCTTACCTGGGGGACTATGGCTACACCTTC. Encoded protein: CASSDPYLGDYGYTF. J is TRBJ1-2 and V is TRBV25-1; weak D call: TRBD1 (5 bases). CDR1 is MGHDK, CDR2 SYGVNS, per germline. V gave up 3 bases and J gave up 3 bases, with 14 bases separating them. The CDR3 extends over 15 amino acids.

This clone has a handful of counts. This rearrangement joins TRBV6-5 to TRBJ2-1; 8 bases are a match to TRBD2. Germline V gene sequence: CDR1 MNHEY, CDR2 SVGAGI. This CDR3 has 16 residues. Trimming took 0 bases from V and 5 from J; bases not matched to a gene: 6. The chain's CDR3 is CASSYSIAAGDNEQFF. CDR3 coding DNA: TGTGCCAGCAGTTACTCGATAGCAGCGGGGGACAATGAGCAGTTCTTC.

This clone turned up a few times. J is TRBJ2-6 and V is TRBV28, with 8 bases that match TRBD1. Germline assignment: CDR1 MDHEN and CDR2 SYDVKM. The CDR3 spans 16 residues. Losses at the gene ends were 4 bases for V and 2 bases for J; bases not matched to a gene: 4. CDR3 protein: CASSSQQGAGANVLTF. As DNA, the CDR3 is TGTGCCAGCAGTTCCCAACAGGGGGCTGGGGCCAACGTCCTGACTTTC.

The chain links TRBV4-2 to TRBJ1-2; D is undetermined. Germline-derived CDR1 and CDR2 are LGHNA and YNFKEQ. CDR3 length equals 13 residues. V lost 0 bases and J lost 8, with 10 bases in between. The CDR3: CASSQDQLRGYTF. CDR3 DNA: TGTGCCAGCAGCCAAGATCAACTTCGGGGCTACACCTTC.

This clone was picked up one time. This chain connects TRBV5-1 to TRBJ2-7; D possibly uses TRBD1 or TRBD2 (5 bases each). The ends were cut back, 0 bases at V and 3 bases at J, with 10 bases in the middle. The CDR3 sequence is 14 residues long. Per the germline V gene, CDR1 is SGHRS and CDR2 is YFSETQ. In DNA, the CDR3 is TGCGCCAGCAGCTTGGGGGACCAAAACTACGAGCAGTACTTC. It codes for CASSLGDQNYEQYF.

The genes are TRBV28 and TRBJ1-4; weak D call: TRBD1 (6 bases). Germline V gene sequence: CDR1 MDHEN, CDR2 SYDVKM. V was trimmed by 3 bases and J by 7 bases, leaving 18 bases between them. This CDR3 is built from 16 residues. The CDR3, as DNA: TGTGCCAGCAGTTTTTCTCCGGGGGCGGGTTTTGAAAAACTGTTTTTT. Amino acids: CASSFSPGAGFEKLFF.

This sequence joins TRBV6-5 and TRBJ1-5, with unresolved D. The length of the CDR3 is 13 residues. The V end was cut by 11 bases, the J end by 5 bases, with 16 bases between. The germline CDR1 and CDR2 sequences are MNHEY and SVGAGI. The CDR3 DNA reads TGTGCCGCCGGTACCGCCCTGCATCAGCCCCAGCATTTT. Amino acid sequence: CAAGTALHQPQHF.

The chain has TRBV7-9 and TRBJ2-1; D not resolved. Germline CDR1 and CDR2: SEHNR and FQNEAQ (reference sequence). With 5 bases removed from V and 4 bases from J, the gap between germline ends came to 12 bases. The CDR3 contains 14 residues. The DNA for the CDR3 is TGTGCCAGCAGCCCTTCCGGACCATACAATGAGCAGTTCTTC. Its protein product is CASSPSGPYNEQFF.

CDR3 nucleotide sequence: TGTGCCAGCAGTGCGGGACAAACCTATGGCTACACCTTC. Translation gives CASSAGQTYGYTF. This chain connects TRBV25-1 to TRBJ1-2; D may be TRBD1 (6 bases). Trimming took 4 bases from V and 4 from J, leaving 10 bases between them. Germline V lookup: CDR1 MGHDK, CDR2 SYGVNS. CDR3 length equals 13 residues.

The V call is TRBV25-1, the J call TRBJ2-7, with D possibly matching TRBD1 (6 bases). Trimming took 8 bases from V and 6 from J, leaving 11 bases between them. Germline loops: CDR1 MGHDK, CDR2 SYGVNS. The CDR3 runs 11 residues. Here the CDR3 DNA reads TGTGCCAGCTCGAGGGGGAGCGAGCAGTACGTC. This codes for CASSRGSEQYV.

In nucleotides, the CDR3 is TGTGCCAGGGGGGGCAGCGAGTGGGAGCAGTACTTC. Translated, it gives CARGGSEWEQYF. V is TRBV2 and J is TRBJ2-7; D may correspond to TRBD1 or TRBD2 (6 bases each). Germline V gene data show CDR1 as SNHLY and CDR2 as FYNNEI. V gave up 9 bases and J gave up 7 bases, with 16 bases separating them. The CDR3 covers 12 residues.

The CDR3 loop is CASSLTMGQRNEQFF. The CDR3 nucleotides read TGTGCCAGTAGCCTAACCATGGGACAGAGGAATGAGCAGTTCTTC. The rearrangement joins TRBV19 to TRBJ2-1; TRBD1 matches at 7 bases. Unmatched junction bases numbered 12, after V lost 6 bases and J lost 7 bases. The CDR3 length is 15 residues. Germline-derived CDR1 and CDR2 are LNHDA and SQIVND (reference sequence).

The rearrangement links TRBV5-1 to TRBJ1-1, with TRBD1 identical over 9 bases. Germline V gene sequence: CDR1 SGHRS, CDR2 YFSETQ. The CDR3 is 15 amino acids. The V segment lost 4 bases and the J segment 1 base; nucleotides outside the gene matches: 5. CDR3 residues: CASSRDRVANTEAFF. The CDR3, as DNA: TGCGCCAGCAGCCGGGACAGGGTGGCGAACACTGAAGCTTTCTTT. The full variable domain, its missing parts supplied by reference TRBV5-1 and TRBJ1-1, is KAGVTQTPRYLIKTRGQQVTLSCSPISGHRSVSWYQQTPGQGLQFLFEYFSETQRNKGNFPGRFSGRQFSNSRSEMNVSTLELGDSALYLCASSRDRVANTEAFFGQGTRLTVV.

The CDR3 protein is CASSLGTGVNEKLFF. The CDR3 region has the DNA TGTGCCAGCAGCTTAGGGACAGGAGTGAATGAAAAACTGTTTTTT. This chain joins TRBV7-9 and TRBJ1-4; 7 bases align to TRBD1. V was clipped by 1 base and J by 5 bases; unmatched bases: 4. Germline lookup yields CDR1 SEHNR and CDR2 FQNEAQ (reference sequence). This CDR3 comprises 15 residues.

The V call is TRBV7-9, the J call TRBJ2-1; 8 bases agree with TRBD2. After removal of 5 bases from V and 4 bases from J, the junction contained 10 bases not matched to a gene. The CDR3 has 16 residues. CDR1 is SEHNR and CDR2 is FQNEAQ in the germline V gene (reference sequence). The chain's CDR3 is CASSDRREGLYNEQFF. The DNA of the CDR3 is TGTGCCAGCAGCGATAGACGGGAGGGCCTTTACAATGAGCAGTTCTTC.

The CDR3 coding sequence is TGTGCCAGCAGTTACCATTTGTCCGGGAGTAGGGACATTCAGTACTTC. It codes for CASSYHLSGSRDIQYF. V is TRBV6-5 and J is TRBJ2-4; D perhaps matches TRBD2 (6 bases). This CDR3 region has 16 residues. Deletions cut 2 bases from V and 8 bases from J, with 19 bases between. The germline gives CDR1 MNHEY, CDR2 SVGAGI.

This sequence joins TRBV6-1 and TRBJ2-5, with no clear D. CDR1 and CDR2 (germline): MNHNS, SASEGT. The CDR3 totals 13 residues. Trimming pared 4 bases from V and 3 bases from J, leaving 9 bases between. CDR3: CASSGSDKETQYF. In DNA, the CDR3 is TGTGCCAGCAGTGGTAGTGACAAAGAGACCCAGTACTTC.

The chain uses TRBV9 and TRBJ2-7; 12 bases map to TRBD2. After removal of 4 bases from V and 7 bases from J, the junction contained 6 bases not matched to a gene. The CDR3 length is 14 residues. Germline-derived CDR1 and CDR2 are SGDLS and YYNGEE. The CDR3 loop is CASSRSLAGGEQYV. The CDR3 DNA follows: TGTGCCAGCAGCCGCTCCCTAGCGGGGGGGGAGCAGTACGTC.

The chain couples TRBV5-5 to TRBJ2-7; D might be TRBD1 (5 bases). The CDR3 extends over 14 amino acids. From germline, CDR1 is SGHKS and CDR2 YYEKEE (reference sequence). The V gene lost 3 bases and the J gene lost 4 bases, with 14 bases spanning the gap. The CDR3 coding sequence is TGTGCCAGCAGCTCTCGACAGCCCCCTTACGAGCAGTACGTC. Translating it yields CASSSRQPPYEQYV.

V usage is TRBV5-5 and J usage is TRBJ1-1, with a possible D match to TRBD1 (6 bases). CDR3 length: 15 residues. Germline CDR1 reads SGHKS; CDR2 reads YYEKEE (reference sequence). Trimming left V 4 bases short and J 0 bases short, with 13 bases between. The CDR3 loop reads CASSGGQLLNTEAFF. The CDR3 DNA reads TGTGCCAGCAGCGGAGGACAGCTTTTGAACACTGAAGCTTTCTTT.

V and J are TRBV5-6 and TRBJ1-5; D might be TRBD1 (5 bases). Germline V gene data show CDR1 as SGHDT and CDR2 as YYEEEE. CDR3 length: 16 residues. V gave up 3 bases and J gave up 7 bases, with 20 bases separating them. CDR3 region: CASSSRTGGAGQPQHF. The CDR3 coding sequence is TGTGCCAGCAGCTCCAGGACGGGGGGAGCGGGCCAGCCCCAGCATTTT.

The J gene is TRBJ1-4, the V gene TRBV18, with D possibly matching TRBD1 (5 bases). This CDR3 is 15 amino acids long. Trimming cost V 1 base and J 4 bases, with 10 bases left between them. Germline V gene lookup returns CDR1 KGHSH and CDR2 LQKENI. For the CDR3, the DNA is TGTGCCAGCTCACCACGGGACGGAGTTAATGAAAAACTGTTTTTT. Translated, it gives CASSPRDGVNEKLFF.

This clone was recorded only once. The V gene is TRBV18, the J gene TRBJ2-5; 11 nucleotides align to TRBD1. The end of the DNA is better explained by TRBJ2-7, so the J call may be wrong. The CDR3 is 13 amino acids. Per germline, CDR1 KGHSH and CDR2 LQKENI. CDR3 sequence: CASSQGTGGEQYF. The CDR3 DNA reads TGTGCCAGCTCACAGGGGACAGGGGGCGAGCAGTACTTC.

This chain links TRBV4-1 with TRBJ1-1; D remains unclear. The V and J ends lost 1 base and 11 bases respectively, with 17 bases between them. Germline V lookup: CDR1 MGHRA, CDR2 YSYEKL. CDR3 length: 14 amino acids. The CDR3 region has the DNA TGCGCCAGCAGCCAAGTAGAGAGGAATGGATTGGCTTTCTTT. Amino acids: CASSQVERNGLAFF.

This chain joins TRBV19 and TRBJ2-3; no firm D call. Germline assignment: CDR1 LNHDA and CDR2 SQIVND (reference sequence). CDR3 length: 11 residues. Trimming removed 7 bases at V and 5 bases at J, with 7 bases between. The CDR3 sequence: CASTLGDTQYF. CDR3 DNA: TGTGCCAGTACCTTGGGAGATACGCAGTATTTT.